One sample yielded the 8 T cell receptor beta chains listed below, sequenced in a study of blood T cell repertoires in COVID-19. Method: immunoSEQ multiplex PCR; TCRdb's copy keeps in-frame clones and lacks some. The sample yields 150,000 to 200,000 clones, roughly 85% seen once. Sequencing was performed on peripheral blood. All receptors come from a human donor with active or convalescent COVID-19. The donor label of this sample is uncertain.

As to this clone: The junction does not match germline at one end; this may be a read error. The V gene is TRBV2, the J gene TRBJ2-5; TRBD1 agrees at 7 bases. Germline V gives CDR1 SNHLY, CDR2 FYNNEI. This CDR3 region has 13 residues. The CDR3 here is CASSENVWGQCDF. Here the CDR3 DNA reads TGTGCCAGCAGTGAAAATGTTTGGGGACAGTGCGACTTC.

Concerning this clone: At one boundary the junction diverges from the germline segment, which might be a read error. The chain couples TRBV3-1 (or the pseudogene TRBV3-2) to TRBJ1-1, with TRBD1 identical over 7 bases. This CDR3 comprises 14 residues. Germline CDR1 and CDR2: LGHDT and YNNKEL (reference sequence). CDR3 bases: TGTGCCAGCAGTGCAGGGGGATTGAAAACTGAAGCTTTCTTT. Amino acid sequence: CASSAGGLKTEAFF.

This chain uses TRBV6-1 with TRBJ2-4; 9 bases line up with TRBD1. Germline CDR1 and CDR2: MNHNS and SASEGT. Trimming removed 2 bases from V and 4 bases from J; junction bases left unmatched: 9. The CDR3 consists of 17 residues. This chain's CDR3 is CASSEQGTGLSKNIQYF. The CDR3 region has the DNA TGTGCCAGCAGTGAACAGGGGACAGGGCTGTCAAAAAACATTCAGTACTTC.

The chain is built from TRBV11-2 and TRBJ2-7; D may be TRBD1 (5 bases). V was trimmed by 4 bases and J by 3 bases, leaving 7 bases between them. The CDR3 totals 12 residues. Germline CDR1 SGHAT, CDR2 FQNNGV. CDR3 residues: CASSYDSYEQYF. CDR3 bases: TGTGCCAGCAGCTATGACAGCTACGAGCAGTACTTC.

This clone showed up just once. The genes are TRBV5-6 and TRBJ1-6; 9 positions match TRBD1. Germline V CDR1 and CDR2: SGHDT, YYEEEE. The CDR3 totals 17 residues. After removal of 0 bases from V and 5 bases from J, the junction contained 6 bases not matched to a gene. The CDR3, as DNA: TGTGCCAGCAGCTTGGCGGGGGACAGGGTTGATAATTCACCCCTCCACTTT. This codes for CASSLAGDRVDNSPLHF.

This clone was observed once. The chain couples TRBV6-5 to TRBJ1-2, with D maybe TRBD1 (6 bases). Between the trimmed V and J ends, which lost 0 bases and 8 bases, there was a span of 13 bases. CDR1 and CDR2 (germline): MNHEY, SVGAGI. This CDR3 region has 14 residues. The CDR3 is CASSYSRGFEGYTF. CDR3 coding DNA: TGTGCCAGCAGTTACTCGAGGGGGTTCGAGGGCTACACCTTC.

The V gene is TRBV28, the J gene TRBJ2-7; the D gene is possibly TRBD1 (5 bases). Trimming removed 5 bases from V and 0 bases from J, with 8 bases in between. The germline gives CDR1 MDHEN, CDR2 SYDVKM. This CDR3 contains 13 residues. The CDR3 here is CASSQGSSYEQYF. In nucleotides, the CDR3 is TGTGCCAGCAGTCAGGGAAGCTCCTACGAGCAGTACTTC.

As for this clone: The same CDR3 is also encoded by other DNA sequences in this sample. The chain recombines TRBV6-4 with TRBJ2-3, with 9 bases identical to TRBD2. Germline V gene sequence: CDR1 MRHNA, CDR2 SNTAGT. The CDR3 length is 15 residues. Unmatched junction bases numbered 7, after V lost 6 bases and J lost 3 bases. CDR3 amino acids: CASSLAGGPTDTQYF. DNA of the CDR3: TGTGCCAGCAGCCTGGCGGGGGGGCCGACAGATACGCAGTATTTT.